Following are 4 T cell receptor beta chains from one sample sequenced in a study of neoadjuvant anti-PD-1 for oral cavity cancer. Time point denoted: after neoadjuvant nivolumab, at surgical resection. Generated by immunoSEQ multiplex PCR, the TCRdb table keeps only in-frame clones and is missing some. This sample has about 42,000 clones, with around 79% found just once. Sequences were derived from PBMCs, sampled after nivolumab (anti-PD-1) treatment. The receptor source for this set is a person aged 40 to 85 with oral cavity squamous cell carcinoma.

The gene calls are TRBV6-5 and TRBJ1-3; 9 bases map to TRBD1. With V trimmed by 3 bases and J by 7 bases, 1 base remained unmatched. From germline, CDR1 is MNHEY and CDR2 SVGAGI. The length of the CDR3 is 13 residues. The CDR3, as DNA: TGTGCCAGCAGTTATGGACAGGGGAACACCATATATTTT. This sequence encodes CASSYGQGNTIYF.

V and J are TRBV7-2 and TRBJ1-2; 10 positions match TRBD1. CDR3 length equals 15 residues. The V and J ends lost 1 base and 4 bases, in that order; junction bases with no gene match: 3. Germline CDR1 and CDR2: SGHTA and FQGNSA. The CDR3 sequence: CASSLVGTGVYGYTF. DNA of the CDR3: TGTGCCAGCAGCTTAGTCGGGACAGGGGTCTATGGCTACACCTTC. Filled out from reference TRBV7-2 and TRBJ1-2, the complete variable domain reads GAGVSQSPSNKVTEKGKDVELRCDPISGHTALYWYRQSLGQGLEFLIYFQGNSAPDKSGLPSDRFSAERTGGSVSTLTIQRTQQEDSAVYLCASSLVGTGVYGYTFGSGTRLTVV.

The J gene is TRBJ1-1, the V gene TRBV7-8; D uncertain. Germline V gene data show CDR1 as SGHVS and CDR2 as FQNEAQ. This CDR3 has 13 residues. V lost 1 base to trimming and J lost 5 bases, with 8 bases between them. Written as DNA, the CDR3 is TGTGCCAGCAGCTTAGGATTGGGGACTGAAGCTTTCTTT. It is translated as CASSLGLGTEAFF.

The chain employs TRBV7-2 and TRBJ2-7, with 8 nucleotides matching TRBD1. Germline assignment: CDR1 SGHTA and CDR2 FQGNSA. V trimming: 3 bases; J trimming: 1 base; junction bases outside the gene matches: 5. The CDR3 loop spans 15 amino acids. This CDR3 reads CASSFTTGASYEQYF. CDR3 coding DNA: TGTGCCAGCAGCTTCACGACAGGGGCATCCTACGAGCAGTACTTC. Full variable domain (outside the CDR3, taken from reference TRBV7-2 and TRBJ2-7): GAGVSQSPSNKVTEKGKDVELRCDPISGHTALYWYRQSLGQGLEFLIYFQGNSAPDKSGLPSDRFSAERTGGSVSTLTIQRTQQEDSAVYLCASSFTTGASYEQYFGPGTRLTVT.